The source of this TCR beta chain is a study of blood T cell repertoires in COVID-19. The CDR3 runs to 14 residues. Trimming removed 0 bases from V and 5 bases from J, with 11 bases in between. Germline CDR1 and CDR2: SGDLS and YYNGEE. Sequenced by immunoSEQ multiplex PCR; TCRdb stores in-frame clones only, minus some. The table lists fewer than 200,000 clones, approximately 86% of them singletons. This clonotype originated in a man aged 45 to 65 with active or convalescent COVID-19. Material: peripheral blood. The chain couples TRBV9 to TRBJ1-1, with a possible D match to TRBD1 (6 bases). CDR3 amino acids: CASSVEGVGTEAFF. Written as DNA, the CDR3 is TGTGCCAGCAGCGTAGAGGGGGTTGGGACTGAAGCTTTCTTT. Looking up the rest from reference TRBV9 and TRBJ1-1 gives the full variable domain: DSGVTQTPKHLITATGQRVTLRCSPRSGDLSVYWYQQSLDQGLQFLIQYYNGEERAKGNILERFSAQQFPDLHSELNLSSLELGDSALYFCASSVEGVGTEAFFGQGTRLTVV.